A single sample gave rise to the 14 T cell receptor beta chains below, sequenced in a study of blood T cell repertoires in COVID-19. Sequencing was performed with immunoSEQ multiplex PCR; in TCRdb, only in-frame clones are kept and a portion is missing. The repertoire holds just over 300,000 clones, with about 85% as singletons. Sequencing used peripheral blood. These receptors were collected from a man aged 18 to 30 with active or convalescent COVID-19.

The chain combines TRBV11-2 with TRBJ2-7; 7 bases are a match to TRBD2. Germline V CDR1 and CDR2: SGHAT, FQNNGV. V gave up 3 bases and J gave up 5 bases; unmatched junction bases: 4. The CDR3 consists of 13 residues. For the CDR3, the DNA is TGTGCCAGCAGCTTTTTGGGAGGGCACGAGCAGTACTTC. Residues: CASSFLGGHEQYF.

The V gene is TRBV5-4, the J gene TRBJ2-1; 8 bases are a match to TRBD2. The CDR3 contains 15 residues. Per the germline V gene, CDR1 is SGHNT and CDR2 is YYREEE (reference sequence). With V trimmed by 2 bases and J by 4 bases, 5 bases remained unmatched. In nucleotides, the CDR3 is TGTGCCAGCAGCTTATTCGGGGGGGGTTACAATGAGCAGTTCTTC. Amino acids: CASSLFGGGYNEQFF.

The V call is TRBV6-2 or TRBV6-3, the J call TRBJ1-1; D gene ambiguous. The CDR3 has 13 residues. V was pared by 4 bases and J by 3 bases, with 9 bases between. Germline lookup yields CDR1 MNHEY and CDR2 SVGEGT. In nucleotides, the CDR3 is TGTGCCAGCAGTTTAGTAAGAGACACTGAAGCTTTCTTT. Amino acids: CASSLVRDTEAFF.

The chain links TRBV13 to TRBJ2-2, with 9 bases lining up with TRBD2. Germline loops: CDR1 PRHDT, CDR2 FYEKMQ (reference sequence). V shed 4 bases and J 6 bases; nucleotides not matched to a gene: 3. The CDR3 spans 14 residues. This CDR3 reads CASSWGLASGELFF. In nucleotides, the CDR3 is TGTGCCAGCAGCTGGGGACTAGCCTCCGGGGAGCTGTTTTTT.

The rearrangement joins TRBV9 to TRBJ1-6; D gene unclear. V dropped 4 bases and J dropped 8 bases, with 10 bases sitting between them. Germline V lookup: CDR1 SGDLS, CDR2 YYNGEE. CDR3 length: 13 residues. The CDR3 DNA reads as TGTGCCAGCAGCCCCCGTTCGGATTCACCCCTCCACTTT. Its protein is CASSPRSDSPLHF.

The J gene is TRBJ1-1, the V gene TRBV27; TRBD1 is a possible D gene (6 bases). This CDR3 region has 13 residues. The germline CDR1 and CDR2 sequences are MNHEY and SMNVEV (reference sequence). Deletions cut 6 bases from V and 4 bases from J, with 12 bases between. The CDR3 here is CASRLGGATEAFF. The CDR3 coding sequence is TGTGCCAGCAGACTAGGGGGGGCCACTGAAGCTTTCTTT.

CDR3 DNA: TGTGCCAGCAGCGTCTTTCTGAACACTGAAGCTTTCTTT. Amino acids: CASSVFLNTEAFF. The chain combines TRBV9 with TRBJ1-1; D gene unclear. From germline, CDR1 is SGDLS and CDR2 YYNGEE. V lost 2 bases to trimming and J lost 0 bases, with 5 bases between them. This CDR3 comprises 13 residues.

The chain has TRBV6-5 and TRBJ1-5; D unresolved. Germline lookup yields CDR1 MNHEY and CDR2 SVGAGI. Trimming pared 4 bases from V and 0 bases from J, leaving 13 bases between. CDR3 length: 16 residues. The CDR3 here is CASSSTAYNSNQPQHF. The DNA for the CDR3 is TGTGCCAGCAGTTCAACAGCTTATAATAGCAATCAGCCCCAGCATTTT.

V is TRBV28 and J is TRBJ1-4; the match to TRBD1 covers 9 bases. The CDR3 has 14 residues. Germline CDR1 reads MDHEN; CDR2 reads SYDVKM. V gave up 7 bases and J gave up 6 bases; unmatched junction bases: 6. The CDR3 loop reads CASNTGGAYEKLFF. The CDR3, as DNA: TGTGCCAGCAACACAGGGGGCGCCTATGAAAAACTGTTTTTT.

J is TRBJ1-5 and V is TRBV23-1; D perhaps matches TRBD1 (6 bases). TRBV23-1 has ORF status, its function being uncertain. The CDR3 length is 19 residues. With 0 bases removed from V and 2 bases from J, the gap between germline ends came to 20 bases. CDR3 region: CASSQSFYRDTVGNQPQHF. The CDR3 DNA reads TGCGCCAGCAGTCAATCGTTTTACCGGGACACCGTGGGCAATCAGCCCCAGCATTTT.

This clone has at least ten counts. The genes are TRBV2 and TRBJ2-2; TRBD2 aligns across 10 bases. The V and J ends lost 8 bases and 7 bases, in that order; junction bases with no gene match: 16. The CDR3 loop spans 17 amino acids. Germline CDR1 SNHLY, CDR2 FYNNEI. The CDR3 nucleotides are TGTGCCAGCGCGGAGGCTAGCGGGAGTCCCTTGGGCGGGGAGCTGTTTTTT. As protein: CASAEASGSPLGGELFF. Filled out from reference TRBV2 and TRBJ2-2, the complete variable domain reads EPEVTQTPSHQVTQMGQEVILRCVPISNHLYFYWYRQILGQKVEFLVSFYNNEISEKSEIFDDQFSVERPDGSNFTLKIRSTKLEDSAMYFCASAEASGSPLGGELFFGEGSRLTVL.

V gene TRBV7-9 combines with J gene TRBJ1-2, with 7 bases identical to TRBD1. This CDR3 comprises 13 residues. Per germline, CDR1 SEHNR and CDR2 FQNEAQ (reference sequence). With 4 bases clipped from V and 4 bases from J, the junction kept 3 bases outside the gene matches. CDR3 nucleotide sequence: TGTGCCAGCAGCTACGGGACAGCCTATGGCTACACCTTC. Protein sequence: CASSYGTAYGYTF.

This clone was detected only once. J is TRBJ2-1 and V is TRBV7-9; no firm D call. Per the germline V gene, CDR1 is SEHNR and CDR2 is FQNEAQ (reference sequence). CDR3 length: 14 amino acids. Trimming took off 3 bases at V and 9 bases at J, with 15 bases between the two ends. The CDR3 is CASSFMAGLGEQFF. CDR3 nucleotide sequence: TGTGCCAGCAGCTTCATGGCAGGTTTGGGTGAGCAGTTCTTC.

CDR3 nucleotides: TGTGCCAGCTCCGGGACAGGGGGAACGTGGGAGGGCCACACCTACAATGAGCAGTTCTTC. Protein: CASSGTGGTWEGHTYNEQFF. The chain joins TRBV9 to TRBJ2-1; the match to TRBD1 covers 11 bases. V lost 7 bases and J lost 2; bases outside the gene matches: 20. Germline V gene lookup returns CDR1 SGDLS and CDR2 YYNGEE. There are 20 residues in the CDR3.